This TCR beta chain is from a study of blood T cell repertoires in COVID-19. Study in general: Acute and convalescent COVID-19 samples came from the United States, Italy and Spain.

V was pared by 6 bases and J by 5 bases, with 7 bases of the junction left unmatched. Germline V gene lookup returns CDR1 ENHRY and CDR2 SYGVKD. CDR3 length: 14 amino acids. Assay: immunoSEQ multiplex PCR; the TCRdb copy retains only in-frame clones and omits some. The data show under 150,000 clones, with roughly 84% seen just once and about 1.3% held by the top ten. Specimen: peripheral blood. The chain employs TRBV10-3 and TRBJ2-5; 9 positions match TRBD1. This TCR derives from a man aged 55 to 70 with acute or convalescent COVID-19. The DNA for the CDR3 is TGTGCCATCAGGGGGACAGGGCCGGAGGAGACCCAGTACTTC. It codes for CAIRGTGPEETQYF.